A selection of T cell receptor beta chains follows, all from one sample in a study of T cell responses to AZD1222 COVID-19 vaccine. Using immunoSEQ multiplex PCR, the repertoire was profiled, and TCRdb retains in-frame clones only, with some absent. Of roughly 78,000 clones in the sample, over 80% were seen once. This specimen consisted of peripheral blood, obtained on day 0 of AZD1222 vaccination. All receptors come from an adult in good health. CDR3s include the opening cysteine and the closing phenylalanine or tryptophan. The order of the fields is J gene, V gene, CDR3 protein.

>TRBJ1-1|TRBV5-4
CASRKQGMNTEAFF
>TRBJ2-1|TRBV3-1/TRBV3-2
CASSQDRLAGDEQFF
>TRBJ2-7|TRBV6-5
CASPRNGLAGYGQYF
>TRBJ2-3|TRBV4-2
CASSQTEFGDWDTQYF
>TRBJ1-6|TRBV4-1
CASSQVSGRSSYNSPLHF
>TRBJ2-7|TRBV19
CASSVTGHEQYF
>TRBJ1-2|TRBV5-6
CASSPDRGSYGYTF
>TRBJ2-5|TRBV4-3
CASSREQGLQETQYF
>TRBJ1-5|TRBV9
CASSVAGGRQPQHF
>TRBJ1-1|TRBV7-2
CASSFASLGGREAFF
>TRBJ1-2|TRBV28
CASSDATGGWAGYTF
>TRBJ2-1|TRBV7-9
CASPHREEVGYNEQFF
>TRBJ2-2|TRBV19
CASSTQGGNTGELFF
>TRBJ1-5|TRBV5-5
CASSRAGTGVQPQHF
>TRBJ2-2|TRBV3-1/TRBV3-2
CASSPTSRLPNTGELFF
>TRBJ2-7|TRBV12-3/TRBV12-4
CATYMGGQQYF
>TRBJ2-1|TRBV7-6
CASSPIFGSSYNEQFF
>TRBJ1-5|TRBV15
CATSREGGGGNQPQHF
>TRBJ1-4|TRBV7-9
CASSLVSGHPNEKLFF
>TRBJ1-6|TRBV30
CAWGRSNSPLHF
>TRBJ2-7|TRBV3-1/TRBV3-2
CASSQGSGGEMDEQYF
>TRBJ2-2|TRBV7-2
CASSLDTGANTGELFF
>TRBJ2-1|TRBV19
CASSGLARYNEQFF
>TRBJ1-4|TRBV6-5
CASSPQTGGGEKLFF
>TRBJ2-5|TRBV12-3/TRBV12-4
CASSLRHQETQYF
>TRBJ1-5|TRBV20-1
CSAGPAGQHF
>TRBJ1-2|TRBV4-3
CASSLEEGYYGYTF
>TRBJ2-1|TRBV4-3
CASSKLPYNEQFF
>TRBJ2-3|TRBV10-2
CASSDSRGRTDTQYF
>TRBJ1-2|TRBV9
CASSAPPGCYTF
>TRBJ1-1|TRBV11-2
CASSLERNTEAFF
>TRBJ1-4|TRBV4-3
CASSQDSRAAREKLFF
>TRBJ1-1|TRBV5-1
CASSVSPSSTEAFF
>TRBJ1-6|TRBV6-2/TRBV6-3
CASSYSVDRPGDSPLHF
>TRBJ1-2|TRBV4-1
CASSQDIFQGTNYGYTF
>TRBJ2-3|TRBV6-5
CASRDSSSTDTQYF
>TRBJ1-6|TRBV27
CASSFRGANSPLHF